The next 8 T cell receptor beta chains were all read from a single sample in a study of blood T cells in healthy people across ages (dated by TCRdb to the mid-2010s). Libraries were built with 5' RACE. Sequenced using an Illumina HiSeq 2500. The second PCR ran for roughly 6 to 11 cycles and used a J-beta primer mix along with a sample-barcoded 5' primer. TCRdb cleaned the public reads at Q25 with fastp, built clones with MiXCR and kept in-frame beta chains. Every distinct CDR3 protein forms one entry, paired with its most common genes and DNA. This sample lists 800,000 or so distinct CDR3 sequences; around 25% were detected once. The ten biggest clones cover under 4% of the sample. The sample also formed part of further work on T cells of mothers and their children.

What was sequenced was blood. These receptor sequences come from a boy between 10 and 17 years old in good health.

The chain carries TRBV12-3 or TRBV12-4 and TRBJ2-7; TRBD1 matches at 11 bases. V shed 4 bases, J shed 5 bases, and the junction held 7 bases outside the gene matches. This CDR3 region has 15 residues. CDR3: CASSSRDRGENEQYF. The CDR3, as DNA: TGTGCCAGCAGTTCCCGGGACAGGGGGGAAAACGAGCAGTACTTC.

In its sample, this clonotype was seen a few times. J is TRBJ1-2 and V is TRBV7-9; TRBD1 agrees at 7 bases. The CDR3 has 16 residues. CDR1 is SEHNR, CDR2 FQNEAQ, per germline (reference sequence). The trim removed 6 bases at V and 0 bases at J, leaving 10 bases unmatched. CDR3 in DNA: TGTGCCAGCAGTGGGGACAGATCCCGAACTAACTATGGCTACACCTTC. Translating gives CASSGDRSRTNYGYTF.

This clonotype has ten or more counts. The V and J genes are TRBV27 and TRBJ2-7; D possibly corresponds to TRBD1 (6 bases). V gave up 6 bases and J gave up 2 bases, with 11 bases separating them. CDR1 and CDR2 (germline): MNHEY, SMNVEV (reference sequence). CDR3 length: 13 amino acids. The CDR3 nucleotides read TGTGCCAGCAGGCTGACAGGAACCTACGAGCAGTACTTC. Translating it yields CASRLTGTYEQYF.

This clonotype was detected only a few times. The chain employs TRBV6-6 and TRBJ2-2; D is unresolved. V dropped 6 bases and J dropped 6 bases, with 5 bases sitting between them. Germline loops: CDR1 MNHNY, CDR2 SVGAGI (reference sequence). The CDR3 is 11 amino acids. Written as DNA, the CDR3 is TGTGCCAGCAGCGGGCCCGGGGAGCTGTTTTTT. Its translation: CASSGPGELFF.

This clonotype was detected a few times. The chain recombines TRBV5-1 with TRBJ2-5; 8 bases are a match to TRBD1. The length of the CDR3 is 15 residues. Trimming at V came to 0 bases and at J to 5 bases, leaving 6 bases not matched to a gene. Germline CDR1 reads SGHRS; CDR2 reads YFSETQ. This chain's CDR3 is CASSLGQDRAETQYF. In nucleotides, the CDR3 is TGCGCCAGCAGCTTGGGGCAGGACAGGGCGGAGACCCAGTACTTC.

This chain links TRBV4-2 with TRBJ2-1; TRBD2 is a possible D gene (5 bases). The CDR3 contains 13 residues. In germline, CDR1 is LGHNA, CDR2 YNFKEQ. Trimming cost V 0 bases and J 8 bases, with 8 bases left between them. This chain's CDR3 is CASSQETIYEQFF. The CDR3 nucleotides read TGTGCCAGCAGCCAAGAGACTATTTATGAGCAGTTCTTC.

V usage is TRBV7-2 and J usage is TRBJ2-3, with D tentatively TRBD1 (6 bases). The germline CDR1 and CDR2 sequences are SGHTA and FQGNSA. The CDR3 has 15 residues. V gave up 1 base and J gave up 5 bases, with 13 bases separating them. The CDR3 loop is CASSLDGQILDTQYF. In nucleotides, the CDR3 is TGTGCCAGCAGCTTAGACGGACAGATTTTAGATACGCAGTATTTT.

The sample holds a few counts of this clonotype. The chain is built from TRBV7-2 and TRBJ2-5; TRBD2 matches at 7 bases. The assigned J gene may be wrong: the sequence end matches TRBJ2-7 better. The CDR3 runs to 14 residues. The germline CDR1 and CDR2 sequences are SGHTA and FQGNSA. The CDR3 region is CASSLGGGPGEQYF. The CDR3 DNA reads TGTGCCAGCAGCTTAGGGGGAGGGCCTGGCGAGCAGTACTTC.